The 2 T cell receptor beta chains below all came from one sample that was sequenced in a study of CD8 T cells in ankylosing spondylitis. TCRdb independently ran MiXCR on the 5' RACE reads; one entry per CDR3 protein. Altogether hundreds of thousands of distinct CDR3 sequences are present, less than 9.5% being singletons, with the ten largest covering around 4.9%. Material for sequencing was blood, either unsorted or a sorted T cell fraction (not recorded which). The receptors originated from a female donor with ankylosing spondylitis or in good health (not recorded which).

This clonotype has at least ten counts. V is TRBV12-3 or TRBV12-4 and J is TRBJ2-3; no reliable D call. CDR3 length: 15 amino acids. V was clipped by 3 bases and J by 2 bases, with 12 bases between them. This CDR3 reads CASSLGGVATDTQYF. Here the CDR3 DNA reads TGTGCCAGCAGTTTGGGCGGTGTCGCCACAGATACGCAGTATTTT.

This clonotype came up many times. This rearrangement joins TRBV6-1 to TRBJ1-1; D gene uncertain. Deletions cut 8 bases from V and 1 base from J, with 8 bases between. The CDR3 loop spans 12 amino acids. Germline loops: CDR1 MNHNS, CDR2 SASEGT. The CDR3 DNA sequence: TGTGCCAGCCTACGGACGAACACTGAAGCTTTCTTT. Encoded protein: CASLRTNTEAFF.